This TCR beta chain was captured by sequencing in a study of shared clonotypes between healthy human individuals (dated by TCRdb to the early 2020s). For the wider study: Two women and a few men aged 18 to 49 years were included in the cohort. The study deeply sequenced blood TCR repertoires of about 5 healthy adults to estimate repertoire size and the extent of clonotype sharing between individuals. For each donor, three plates each were used for CD4 naive and CD4 memory, two plates were used for CD8 naive, and one plate was used for CD8 memory. To increase sequencing depth and limit assay-specific biases, TCR repertoire library preparation and sequencing were carried out by different laboratories using diverse techniques. Per donor, leukapheresis produced somewhere between about 0.85 and 10 billion PBMCs.

The CDR3 contains 13 residues, cysteine and phenylalanine counted. The read is trimmed to its CDR3 DNA, 39 bases read in frame from base 1. Trimming removed 5 bases from V and 5 bases from J; the gene matches leave 6 bases unexplained. The germline V gene encodes CDR1 SGHNT and CDR2 YYREEE (reference sequence). Paper-wide results and their limitations: Estimated clonotype richness was generally larger for naive than for memory subsets. Compared with non-shared clonotypes, the clonotypes found in all four sorted-subset donors had higher generation probabilities. Based on pairwise subsampling, the degree of clonotype sharing among donors was expected to be affected by sequencing depth. Rarefaction of sorted-subset datasets indicated incomplete sequencing despite the large sequencing depth. Across four donors, around 5% of naive CD4, around 3.3% of naive CD8, about 2.3% of memory CD4, and 0.4% of memory CD8 clonotypes were shared. Because the study included a small number of donors, the genetic and exposure-history diversity represented was limited. Sampling was restricted to blood, and TCR repertoires in tissues likely differ from the TCR repertoires found in blood.

To note about this clone: The specificity of this receptor is unknown. Base-call qualities are not available, and no considerably larger clone is one nucleotide away.

Using the deep immunoSEQ assay, multiplex PCR amplified TCR CDR3 regions from genomic DNA. Genomic DNA extracted from each cell subset was distributed evenly over all wells of several immunoSEQ 96-well plates, and each plate served as one replicate. Each replicate PCR for sorted subsets received roughly 0.2 ug genomic DNA, equal to 28,000 or so T cell genomes. The purified libraries were quantified using a Qubit 3.0 fluorometer, sized with a Bioanalyzer 2100, and then quantified again using the KAPA Library Quantification kit. Every immunoSEQ 96-well plate was sequenced on a dedicated single-read 150-cycle Illumina NextSeq 550 flow cell. On the authors' methods: Because the immunoSEQ output included only junctional sequences and no quality scores, the filtering could not be the same as the filtering used for full-length reads. Sequences were annotated with PyIR, a Python wrapper for IgBLAST v1.9, and V/J genes and CDR3 were assigned using IMGT germline references. Reads with weak V/J assignments (E-value above 1e-6), missing CDR3, stop codons, out-of-frame junctions, or ambiguous translated residues were removed. V3J clonotypes were defined by identical inferred V gene, J gene, and CDR3 amino acid sequence. Percentage overlap between repertoires was computed as shared unique clonotypes divided by the size of the smaller repertoire. Repertoire richness was assessed with RTK rarefaction, the Chao1 estimator, and Recon v2.1 estimates of unobserved clonotypes. OLGA was used to compute generation probabilities for all TCRbeta clonotypes that the gDNA method yielded from a handful of donors. Entries here come from immuneACCESS through TCRdb and include only in-frame sequences with V and J called. Some clones fail to appear in such tables; in the studies checked, an unresolved V gene covers under half of the shortfall, and the cause of the remainder is unknown. D and trimming were read from the DNA, whereas the V and J calls and clone size are those reported in that table. This sample has about 2 million clones in its table, and roughly 95% of those were observed once. The top ten constitute around 1.1% of the sample.

CD8 naive samples were CD45RO-negative cells positively selected for CCR7, giving a CD45RA+CCR7+ population that excluded TemRA cells. Donors were healthy HIV-negative adults with no recently reported acute infections or vaccinations. All donors were Caucasian adults living in Nashville, Tennessee, USA. Blood was obtained by leukapheresis, after which PBMCs were separated by Ficoll-Histopaque density gradient centrifugation and cryopreserved in liquid nitrogen vapor phase. Purity and quantity of every magnetically sorted T cell population were checked by analytical flow cytometry. From each sorted fraction, genomic DNA was isolated and quantified by UV absorbance on a Nanodrop 2000c.

The receptor was isolated from a man aged 18 to 29 in good health. The rearrangement combines TRBV5-4 with TRBJ2-7, with 8 junctional bases fitting TRBD2. Sequencing was carried out using naive CD8+ T cells sorted from blood. The cell subset or site label on this specimen signifies: CD45RA+CCR7+. The CDR3 is CASRAGGVDEQYF. The nucleotide sequence is TGTGCCAGCAGGGCGGGAGGTGTGGACGAGCAGTACTTC.